This TCR beta chain was captured by sequencing in a study of blood T cell repertoires in COVID-19. Study context: The cDNA or gDNA used as material had been derived from T cells, B-cell-depleted T cells, or PBMCs.

Authors' methods: Cell counts per sample came from amplifying reference gene primers. TCRdb's table, derived via immunoSEQ multiplex PCR, lists solely in-frame clones and lacks some. That table gives V, J and clone size, and the DNA gave D and trimming. The sample yields about 160,000 clones, approximately 92% seen once. The CDR3 contains 14 residues. Germline lookup yields CDR1 MDHEN and CDR2 SYDVKM. V was shortened by 4 bases and J by 7 bases, with 11 bases between the two germline ends. This clone occurred a few times. Sequencing was carried out using peripheral blood. V gene TRBV28 combines with J gene TRBJ1-6; a possible D gene is TRBD1 (6 bases). The sequence came from a woman between 45 and 65 years old with acute or convalescent COVID-19. This chain's CDR3 is CASSYRGGNSPLHF. For the CDR3, the DNA is TGTGCCAGCAGTTACCGAGGGGGAAATTCACCCCTCCACTTT.